The source of this T cell receptor beta chain is a study of blood T cell repertoires in COVID-19. The wider study: The study drew acute and convalescent COVID-19 samples from the United States, Italy and Spain. T cells, B-cell-depleted T cells, or PBMCs provided the cDNA or gDNA that served as material.

In germline, CDR1 is MNHEY, CDR2 SMNVEV (reference sequence). This CDR3 region has 16 residues. Trimming took 6 bases from V and 6 from J; bases not matched to a gene: 11. In the original analysis: Using reference gene primer amplification, nucleated cell counts were estimated. The data were produced by immunoSEQ multiplex PCR, yet TCRdb's version contains in-frame clones alone and is incomplete. That table is the source of V, J and clone size, and D and trimming were worked out from the DNA. The repertoire holds 150,000 to 180,000 clones, with 83% as singletons. J is TRBJ1-5 and V is TRBV27; 10 nucleotides agree with TRBD1. Sample: peripheral blood. The source is a woman in her sixties with COVID-19, enrolled during active disease. CDR3 protein: CASSDSGTGDSQPQHF. The CDR3 DNA follows: TGTGCCAGCAGCGACTCTGGGACAGGGGATTCTCAGCCCCAGCATTTT.